Below are 32 T cell receptor beta chains sequenced from a single sample in a study of blood T cell repertoires in COVID-19. Repertoires were generated with immunoSEQ multiplex PCR, while TCRdb's copy carries only in-frame clones and drops some. Of about 100,000 clones listed, 70% to 80% are singletons. Sequenced: peripheral blood. These receptor sequences come from a man between 65 and 79 years old with active or convalescent COVID-19.

This clone has a handful of counts. The chain employs TRBV6-5 and TRBJ1-2; TRBD1 matches 7 bases. V shed 2 bases, J shed 2 bases, and the junction held 5 bases outside the gene matches. There are 15 residues in the CDR3. In germline, CDR1 is MNHEY, CDR2 SVGAGI. The CDR3 loop reads CASSYLAGQNYGYTF. In DNA, the CDR3 is TGTGCCAGCAGTTACCTGGCGGGACAGAACTATGGCTACACCTTC.

The chain carries TRBV4-1 and TRBJ2-1, with TRBD2 identical over 9 bases. This CDR3 has 14 residues. Germline lookup yields CDR1 MGHRA and CDR2 YSYEKL. Unmatched junction bases numbered 1, after V lost 3 bases and J lost 4 bases. The CDR3 reads CASSQREGYNEQFF. CDR3 DNA: TGCGCCAGCAGCCAGCGGGAGGGATACAATGAGCAGTTCTTC.

A single count supports this clone. The V call is TRBV5-1, the J call TRBJ2-3, with 10 bases lining up with TRBD1. Trimming at V came to 4 bases and at J to 5 bases, leaving 10 bases not matched to a gene. This CDR3 contains 16 residues. Germline V gene data show CDR1 as SGHRS and CDR2 as YFSETQ. CDR3 residues: CASSLQGQGQVDTQYF. The CDR3 DNA reads as TGCGCCAGCAGCCTCCAGGGACAGGGGCAGGTAGATACGCAGTATTTT. The full variable domain, with the rest looked up from reference TRBV5-1 and TRBJ2-3, is KAGVTQTPRYLIKTRGQQVTLSCSPISGHRSVSWYQQTPGQGLQFLFEYFSETQRNKGNFPGRFSGRQFSNSRSEMNVSTLELGDSALYLCASSLQGQGQVDTQYFGPGTRLTVL.

V and J are TRBV3-1 (or the pseudogene TRBV3-2) and TRBJ2-7; 10 nucleotides match TRBD1. Trimming cost V 3 bases and J 5 bases; bases outside gene matches: 7. This CDR3 is built from 15 residues. The germline CDR1 and CDR2 sequences are LGHDT and YNNKEL (reference sequence). Here the CDR3 reads CASSQGTGEGDEQYF. The CDR3 coding sequence is TGTGCCAGCAGCCAGGGGACAGGGGAGGGGGACGAGCAGTACTTC.

This clone was observed a few times. The chain couples TRBV7-9 to TRBJ2-2, with TRBD1 as a possible D gene (6 bases). Between the trimmed V and J ends, which lost 5 bases and 7 bases, there was a span of 20 bases. The CDR3 consists of 16 residues. CDR1 is SEHNR and CDR2 is FQNEAQ in the germline V gene (reference sequence). In DNA, the CDR3 is TGTGCCAGCAGCATACCTCGGACAGCAAAGGGCGGGGAGCTGTTTTTT. Encoded protein: CASSIPRTAKGGELFF.

The table lists this clone with a count of one. The chain joins TRBV5-5 to TRBJ2-2, with D uncertain. Germline V lookup: CDR1 SGHKS, CDR2 YYEKEE (reference sequence). V lost 0 bases and J 4 bases, leaving 7 bases between the germline ends. There are 14 residues in the CDR3. The CDR3 is CASSLDFTTGELFF. The CDR3 nucleotides are TGTGCCAGCAGCTTGGACTTTACCACCGGGGAGCTGTTTTTT. Combining the CDR3 with reference TRBV5-5 and TRBJ2-2 gives the whole variable domain DAGVTQSPTHLIKTRGQQVTLRCSPISGHKSVSWYQQVLGQGPQFIFQYYEKEERGRGNFPDRFSARQFPNYSSELNVNALLLGDSALYLCASSLDFTTGELFFGEGSRLTVL.

This chain links TRBV10-3 with TRBJ1-2; D not resolved. The CDR3 has 13 amino acids. CDR1 is ENHRY, CDR2 SYGVKD, per germline. V was pared by 4 bases and J by 5 bases, with 11 bases between. CDR3 loop: CAISAWGGYGYTF. CDR3 coding DNA: TGTGCCATCAGTGCTTGGGGAGGGTATGGCTACACCTTC.

This chain connects TRBV28 to TRBJ1-1, with D hard to call. V dropped 6 bases and J dropped 4 bases, with 15 bases sitting between them. The CDR3 loop spans 14 amino acids. Germline V gives CDR1 MDHEN, CDR2 SYDVKM. This chain's CDR3 is CASSRALSTTEAFF. CDR3 nucleotides: TGTGCCAGCAGCCGAGCCCTGTCCACCACTGAAGCTTTCTTT.

The CDR3 spells CASSIRDNYEQYF. In DNA, the CDR3 is TGTGCCAGTAGTATCCGGGACAACTACGAGCAGTACTTC. The chain employs TRBV19 and TRBJ2-7, with TRBD1 as a possible D gene (6 bases). Between the trimmed V and J ends, which lost 3 bases and 3 bases, there was a span of 9 bases. CDR1 and CDR2 (germline): LNHDA, SQIVND (reference sequence). This CDR3 is built from 13 residues.

The chain has TRBV9 and TRBJ1-2, with TRBD1 matching 7 bases. Per the germline V gene, CDR1 is SGDLS and CDR2 is YYNGEE. J lost 1 base, V lost 6 bases, and 9 bases had no gene match. The CDR3 contains 15 residues. CDR3 region: CASKRGQELNYGYTF. The CDR3 coding sequence is TGTGCCAGCAAGAGAGGACAGGAACTTAACTATGGCTACACCTTC.

This chain uses TRBV12-3 or TRBV12-4 with TRBJ2-2; no reliable D call. The V end lost 7 bases, the J end lost 0 bases, and 3 bases lay between the germline ends. The CDR3 sequence is 12 residues long. The DNA of the CDR3 is TGTGCCAGCACAACGAACACCGGGGAGCTGTTTTTT. Its protein is CASTTNTGELFF.

The J gene is TRBJ2-5, the V gene TRBV24-1; weak D call: TRBD1 (6 bases). This CDR3 has 14 amino acids. Trimming left V 3 bases short and J 2 bases short, with 9 bases between. The V gene's germline CDR1 is KGHDR and CDR2 SFDVKD. This chain's CDR3 is CATSDNRVQETQYF. In DNA, the CDR3 is TGTGCCACCAGTGATAACAGGGTACAAGAGACCCAGTACTTC.

V and J are TRBV2 and TRBJ2-7, with D perhaps TRBD2 (5 bases). Germline V gene lookup returns CDR1 SNHLY and CDR2 FYNNEI. V was shortened by 6 bases and J by 0 bases, with 12 bases between the two germline ends. This CDR3 comprises 14 residues. The CDR3 sequence: CASRPDYSSYEQYF. DNA of the CDR3: TGTGCCAGCAGACCAGACTATAGCTCCTACGAGCAGTACTTC.

The chain has TRBV24-1 and TRBJ2-1; TRBD1 aligns across 7 bases. CDR3 size: 12 residues. From germline, CDR1 is KGHDR and CDR2 SFDVKD. The trim removed 7 bases at V and 8 bases at J, leaving 4 bases unmatched. The CDR3 loop reads CATSRDRDEQFF. The CDR3 nucleotides read TGTGCCACCAGCCGGGACAGAGATGAGCAGTTCTTC.

This chain links TRBV6-5 with TRBJ2-3; TRBD1 matches at 7 bases. V lost 5 bases to trimming and J lost 2 bases; unmatched junction nucleotides: 7. Germline CDR1 MNHEY, CDR2 SVGAGI. The CDR3 spans 15 residues. CDR3 sequence reads: CASSPDRAHTDTQYF. The CDR3, as DNA: TGTGCCAGCAGTCCTGACAGGGCCCACACAGATACGCAGTATTTT.

This clone was picked up one time. The rearrangement uses TRBV7-7 and TRBJ2-5; a weak D match, TRBD2 (7 bases). Germline loops: CDR1 SSHAT, CDR2 FNYEAQ (reference sequence). Deletions cut 1 base from V and 4 bases from J, with 16 bases between. This CDR3 comprises 16 residues. CDR3 DNA: TGTGCCAGCAGCTTAGGAGGAGGGGGGGCCGGAGAGACCCAGTACTTC. Translated: CASSLGGGGAGETQYF.

The rearrangement joins TRBV4-1 to TRBJ2-3, with 9 bases lining up with TRBD2. The germline V gene has CDR1 MGHRA and CDR2 YSYEKL. V dropped 1 base and J dropped 6; count of bases not matched to a gene: 14. The CDR3 is 18 amino acids. CDR3 DNA: TGCGCCAGCAGCCAAGCTCGTCTTAGCGGGAGACTGGCTGATACGCAGTATTTT. Amino acid sequence: CASSQARLSGRLADTQYF.

This chain links TRBV29-1 with TRBJ1-4, with 11 nucleotides matching TRBD1. The germline gives CDR1 SQVTM, CDR2 ANQGSEA. V gave up 6 bases and J gave up 6 bases; unmatched junction bases: 3. The CDR3 has 13 amino acids. In DNA form, the CDR3 reads TGCAGCGTGAGGACAGGGGGCCATGAAAAACTGTTTTTT. Translated, it gives CSVRTGGHEKLFF.

This chain connects TRBV10-3 to TRBJ2-1; unclear D gene. V lost 2 bases, J lost 10 bases, and 9 bases lay in between. Germline V gene lookup returns CDR1 ENHRY and CDR2 SYGVKD. This CDR3 comprises 12 residues. The CDR3 nucleotides are TGTGCCATCAGTGAGACTGCCAACGAGCAGTTCTTC. Its translation is CAISETANEQFF.

This chain joins TRBV11-1 and TRBJ2-1, with D tentatively TRBD2 (5 bases). Germline V gene sequence: CDR1 SGHAT, CDR2 FQDESV (reference sequence). This CDR3 region has 14 residues. The V end was cut by 2 bases, the J end by 4 bases, with 9 bases between. CDR3 sequence reads: CASSLRGNYNEQFF. As DNA, the CDR3 is TGTGCCAGCAGCTTACGAGGGAATTACAATGAGCAGTTCTTC.

This chain uses TRBV11-2 with TRBJ2-2; the D gene is possibly TRBD2 (5 bases). Trimming took off 5 bases at V and 13 bases at J, with 26 bases between the two ends. This CDR3 spans 16 amino acids. Germline CDR1 is SGHAT and CDR2 is FQNNGV. The CDR3 here is CASSPARPSLQSGLFF. CDR3 DNA sequence: TGTGCCAGCAGCCCGGCGAGACCTAGCCTCCAAAGCGGGCTGTTTTTT.

This chain uses TRBV14 with TRBJ1-2, with D uncertain. The CDR3 runs 13 residues. Germline CDR1 SGHDN, CDR2 FVKESK. V lost 4 bases and J 2 bases, leaving 8 bases between the germline ends. This CDR3 is CASSPDRNYGYTF. The CDR3, as DNA: TGTGCCAGCAGCCCAGACCGGAACTATGGCTACACCTTC. Variable domain in full (rest from reference TRBV14 and TRBJ1-2): EAGVTQFPSHSVIEKGQTVTLRCDPISGHDNLYWYRRVMGKEIKFLLHFVKESKQDESGMPNNRFLAERTGGTYSTLKVQPAELEDSGVYFCASSPDRNYGYTFGSGTRLTVV.

The chain employs TRBV7-8 and TRBJ2-3, with TRBD2 matching 7 bases. The trim removed 4 bases at V and 0 bases at J, leaving 4 bases unmatched. Germline CDR1 SGHVS, CDR2 FQNEAQ. The CDR3 sequence is 15 residues long. Here the CDR3 DNA reads TGTGCCAGCAGCTCGGGACTACTAAGCACAGATACGCAGTATTTT. Its protein is CASSSGLLSTDTQYF.

This clone was found a few times. The genes are TRBV11-3 and TRBJ2-1; a weak D match, TRBD2 (6 bases). CDR3 length: 15 amino acids. Germline loops: CDR1 SGHNT, CDR2 YENEEA. Trimming took off 3 bases at V and 4 bases at J, with 13 bases between the two ends. As DNA, the CDR3 is TGTGCCAGCAGCTTTGGGGGACTGAATTACAATGAGCAGTTCTTC. Translating gives CASSFGGLNYNEQFF.

This clone showed up just a few times. The chain is built from TRBV4-3 and TRBJ2-1; the match to TRBD2 covers 7 bases. Per the germline V gene, CDR1 is LGHNA and CDR2 is YSLEER. There are 14 residues in the CDR3. V shed 4 bases and J 6 bases; nucleotides not matched to a gene: 6. The CDR3 nucleotides are TGCGCCAGCAGCCTCCACCTAGCGGTCAATGAGCAGTTCTTC. This translates into CASSLHLAVNEQFF.

This clone was picked up one time. The rearrangement links TRBV7-3 to TRBJ2-5, with a weak D call TRBD2 (6 bases). The CDR3 is 15 residues long. V lost 2 bases, J lost 2 bases, and 12 bases lay in between. CDR1 is SGHTA, CDR2 FQGTGA, per germline. Here the CDR3 reads CASSLAGRTQETQYF. The CDR3 bases are TGTGCCAGCAGCTTAGCGGGACGTACACAAGAGACCCAGTACTTC.

The V call is TRBV5-1, the J call TRBJ1-6; 9 nucleotides align to TRBD1. V lost 0 bases, J lost 4 bases, and 8 bases stayed unmatched. The CDR3 loop spans 18 amino acids. Germline V lookup: CDR1 SGHRS, CDR2 YFSETQ. DNA of the CDR3: TGCGCCAGCAGCTTGGCTCCGGGACAGGGAGGGTATAATTCACCCCTCCACTTT. Translated, it gives CASSLAPGQGGYNSPLHF. Together with reference TRBV5-1 and TRBJ1-6, the CDR3 gives the full variable domain: KAGVTQTPRYLIKTRGQQVTLSCSPISGHRSVSWYQQTPGQGLQFLFEYFSETQRNKGNFPGRFSGRQFSNSRSEMNVSTLELGDSALYLCASSLAPGQGGYNSPLHFGNGTRLTVT.

This chain connects TRBV28 to TRBJ1-2, with 7 positions matching TRBD1. The germline V gene has CDR1 MDHEN and CDR2 SYDVKM. The CDR3 runs to 15 residues. V was clipped by 6 bases and J by 4 bases; unmatched bases: 11. The CDR3 spells CASRGDSRLIYGYTF. As DNA, the CDR3 is TGTGCCAGCAGAGGGGACAGTAGGCTTATCTATGGCTACACCTTC.

The chain combines TRBV13 with TRBJ2-7; 9 nucleotides match TRBD1. Germline trimming cut 5 bases from V and 5 bases from J; bases unmatched to any gene: 7. Looked up from germline, CDR1 is PRHDT and CDR2 is FYEKMQ (reference sequence). CDR3 length: 14 amino acids. Here the CDR3 DNA reads TGTGCCAGCAGCGCCCGGACAGGGGCCCACGAGCAGTACTTC. Its translation is CASSARTGAHEQYF. The full variable domain, in which reference TRBV13 and TRBJ2-7 provide the parts outside the CDR3, is AAGVIQSPRHLIKEKRETATLKCYPIPRHDTVYWYQQGPGQDPQFLISFYEKMQSDKGSIPDRFSAQQFSDYHSELNMSSLELGDSALYFCASSARTGAHEQYFGPGTRLTVT.

V usage is TRBV15 and J usage is TRBJ1-4, with 7 bases fitting TRBD1. This CDR3 region has 14 residues. V was clipped by 7 bases and J by 6 bases; unmatched bases: 8. Germline V gene sequence: CDR1 LNHNV, CDR2 YYDKDF (reference sequence). CDR3 region: CATTQTGSYEKLFF. The CDR3 DNA sequence: TGTGCCACCACCCAGACAGGGTCGTATGAAAAACTGTTTTTT.

The gene calls are TRBV5-6 and TRBJ2-1; D perhaps matches TRBD1 (6 bases). V was clipped by 7 bases and J by 6 bases, with 17 bases between them. The CDR3 spans 14 residues. The germline CDR1 and CDR2 sequences are SGHDT and YYEEEE. This CDR3 reads CASLGQGPGNEQFF. In nucleotides, the CDR3 is TGTGCCAGCCTGGGGCAGGGGCCCGGCAATGAGCAGTTCTTC.

The chain carries TRBV11-2 and TRBJ2-2, with TRBD1 matching 7 bases. Germline V gene data show CDR1 as SGHAT and CDR2 as FQNNGV. J was trimmed by 4 bases and V by 4 bases; bases with no gene match: 9. This CDR3 comprises 16 residues. CDR3 sequence: CASSSYRGRGTGELFF. The CDR3 coding sequence is TGTGCCAGCAGCTCTTACAGGGGAAGAGGCACCGGGGAGCTGTTTTTT.